A selection of T cell receptor beta chains follows, all from one sample in a study of cytomegalovirus exposure and HLA in healthy donors. Data came from immunoSEQ multiplex PCR; TCRdb stores just in-frame clones and leaves some out. The data contain nearly 110,000 clones, around 74% of them singletons. The sequencing sample was made of PBMCs. The source is a woman aged 40 to 50 in good health and CMV-seropositive. Each CDR3 is given with its conserved first and last residue. The order of the fields is CDR3 DNA, CDR3 protein, V gene, J gene, D gene, clone size. The D gene is left open where the match is weak. A clone size is listed for some rows: how often the clone was seen (once, few, many), or a class if it is expanded.

CDR3 DNA: TGTGCCAGCAGTGTTTCGGGGGTCTACTCCTACGAGCAGTACTTC
CDR3 protein: CASSVSGVYSYEQYF
V gene: TRBV6-1
J gene: TRBJ2-7
D gene: NA
clone size: NA

CDR3 DNA: TGTGCCAGCAGCCCGACCGGCGGGCGGTCAGAGACCCAGTACTTC
CDR3 protein: CASSPTGGRSETQYF
V gene: TRBV5-4
J gene: TRBJ2-5
D gene: NA
clone size: NA

CDR3 DNA: TGTGCCTGGAGTGCAGGGGTTAAGCAGTACTTC
CDR3 protein: CAWSAGVKQYF
V gene: TRBV30
J gene: TRBJ2-7
D gene: NA
clone size: NA

CDR3 DNA: TGCGCCAGCAGCCGATGGGGCGGGGGGGCAGATACGCAGTATTTT
CDR3 protein: CASSRWGGGADTQYF
V gene: TRBV5-1
J gene: TRBJ2-3
D gene: TRBD2
clone size: NA

CDR3 DNA: TGTGCCTGGAACAGGGGGCTTGGACAGCCCCAGCATTTT
CDR3 protein: CAWNRGLGQPQHF
V gene: TRBV30
J gene: TRBJ1-5
D gene: TRBD1
clone size: NA

CDR3 DNA: TGCAGCTATCATTACACAGGTAACACTGAAGCTTTCTTT
CDR3 protein: CSYHYTGNTEAFF
V gene: TRBV29-1
J gene: TRBJ1-1
D gene: NA
clone size: NA

CDR3 DNA: TGTGCCAGCTCACCGGGAGTAGATCAGCCCCAGCATTTT
CDR3 protein: CASSPGVDQPQHF
V gene: TRBV18
J gene: TRBJ1-5
D gene: NA
clone size: NA

CDR3 DNA: TGTGCCAGCAGTTCTCCAGGGGGCACTGAAGCTTTCTTT
CDR3 protein: CASSSPGGTEAFF
V gene: TRBV6-5
J gene: TRBJ1-1
D gene: TRBD1
clone size: few

CDR3 DNA: TGTGCCAGCTCCACAGGCGGGGGGGGCGGCAGTAAGCAGTTCTTC
CDR3 protein: CASSTGGGGGSKQFF
V gene: TRBV6-4
J gene: TRBJ2-1
D gene: TRBD2
clone size: once

CDR3 DNA: TGTGCCAGCACTAACCTGGCTGGAAACACCATATATTTT
CDR3 protein: CASTNLAGNTIYF
V gene: TRBV6-5
J gene: TRBJ1-3
D gene: NA
clone size: NA

CDR3 DNA: TGTGCCAGCAGCGAACAGGGACAAACGAATTCACCCCTCCACTTT
CDR3 protein: CASSEQGQTNSPLHF
V gene: TRBV9
J gene: TRBJ1-6
D gene: NA
clone size: NA

CDR3 DNA: TGTGCCAGCAGCACGCCAGGGGATAACTATGGCTACACCTTC
CDR3 protein: CASSTPGDNYGYTF
V gene: TRBV9
J gene: TRBJ1-2
D gene: NA
clone size: NA

CDR3 DNA: TGTGCCAGCAGTCGCAGGGGAAATTCACCCCTCCACTTT
CDR3 protein: CASSRRGNSPLHF
V gene: TRBV2
J gene: TRBJ1-6
D gene: NA
clone size: once

CDR3 DNA: TGTGCCAGCGAGTCTGGAGGACAGGGGATGACCGGGGAGCTGTTTTTT
CDR3 protein: CASESGGQGMTGELFF
V gene: TRBV28
J gene: TRBJ2-2
D gene: TRBD1
clone size: once

CDR3 DNA: TGTGCCTGGAGGGGAGGGACTAATGAAAAACTGTTTTTT
CDR3 protein: CAWRGGTNEKLFF
V gene: TRBV30
J gene: TRBJ1-4
D gene: NA
clone size: NA

CDR3 DNA: TGCAGCGTTGAAGACGACAGGGGTGGCTACACCTTC
CDR3 protein: CSVEDDRGGYTF
V gene: TRBV29-1
J gene: TRBJ1-2
D gene: TRBD1
clone size: NA

CDR3 DNA: TGTGCCAGCAGTGAGACTTCAACCGGGATACACTCTGGAAACACCATATATTTT
CDR3 protein: CASSETSTGIHSGNTIYF
V gene: TRBV25-1
J gene: TRBJ1-3
D gene: NA
clone size: NA

CDR3 DNA: TGTGCCAGCAGCTTCGGCAATCAGCCCCAGCATTTT
CDR3 protein: CASSFGNQPQHF
V gene: TRBV5-4
J gene: TRBJ1-5
D gene: NA
clone size: few

CDR3 DNA: TGCGCCAGCAGCTTAGGACAGGGTTTATCGGATACGCAGTATTTT
CDR3 protein: CASSLGQGLSDTQYF
V gene: TRBV5-1
J gene: TRBJ2-3
D gene: TRBD1
clone size: few

CDR3 DNA: TGTGCCTGGAGTCTCGGACAGGGCACTGAAGCTTTCTTT
CDR3 protein: CAWSLGQGTEAFF
V gene: TRBV30
J gene: TRBJ1-1
D gene: TRBD1
clone size: NA

CDR3 DNA: TGTGCCAGCAGAACCGGGTCCAACTCCTATAATTCACCCCTCCACTTT
CDR3 protein: CASRTGSNSYNSPLHF
V gene: TRBV25-1
J gene: TRBJ1-6
D gene: NA
clone size: few

CDR3 DNA: TGCGCCAGCCGAGAGGCTAGCGGGGACCCTAGCACAGATACGCAGTATTTT
CDR3 protein: CASREASGDPSTDTQYF
V gene: TRBV5-1
J gene: TRBJ2-3
D gene: TRBD2
clone size: NA

CDR3 DNA: TGCGCCAGCAGCTTCCTACAGGGGATTAGCACAGATACGCAGTATTTT
CDR3 protein: CASSFLQGISTDTQYF
V gene: TRBV5-1
J gene: TRBJ2-3
D gene: TRBD1
clone size: NA

CDR3 DNA: TGTGCCAGCAGCTTAGCCGGCTCCTACGAGCAGTACTTC
CDR3 protein: CASSLAGSYEQYF
V gene: TRBV11-2
J gene: TRBJ2-7
D gene: NA
clone size: NA

CDR3 DNA: TGCGCCAGCAGTGATAGCACTGAAGCTTTCTTT
CDR3 protein: CASSDSTEAFF
V gene: TRBV10-2
J gene: TRBJ1-1
D gene: NA
clone size: few

CDR3 DNA: TGCGCCAGCAGCCAAGTCCTAGCAACTAATGAAAAACTGTTTTTT
CDR3 protein: CASSQVLATNEKLFF
V gene: TRBV4-1
J gene: TRBJ1-4
D gene: NA
clone size: few

CDR3 DNA: TGTGCCAGCAGTGGCTTGAAACAGCTAATGAACACTGAAGCTTTCTTT
CDR3 protein: CASSGLKQLMNTEAFF
V gene: TRBV6-4
J gene: TRBJ1-1
D gene: NA
clone size: NA

CDR3 DNA: TGTGCCAGCAGCTTGGGGGGACAAACCTACGAGCAGTACTTC
CDR3 protein: CASSLGGQTYEQYF
V gene: TRBV5-6
J gene: TRBJ2-7
D gene: NA
clone size: NA

CDR3 DNA: TGTGCCAGTAGTAAGGGACAGTCCAATCAGCCCCAGCATTTT
CDR3 protein: CASSKGQSNQPQHF
V gene: TRBV19
J gene: TRBJ1-5
D gene: TRBD1
clone size: NA

CDR3 DNA: TGTGCCAGCAGTCGATCCGGGGTTGGGGCTTTCTTT
CDR3 protein: CASSRSGVGAFF
V gene: TRBV11-3
J gene: TRBJ1-1
D gene: NA
clone size: NA

CDR3 DNA: TGTGCCAGCAGCCCTAGCGGGGGGTACAATGAGCAGTTCTTC
CDR3 protein: CASSPSGGYNEQFF
V gene: TRBV9
J gene: TRBJ2-1
D gene: TRBD2
clone size: NA

CDR3 DNA: TGTGCTAGCAGCGCCGGGGGGGCAGAGGAGCAGTACTTC
CDR3 protein: CASSAGGAEEQYF
V gene: TRBV7-7
J gene: TRBJ2-7
D gene: TRBD2
clone size: NA

CDR3 DNA: TGTGCCAGCAGCCCTAGGACTAGCTGGGGTACCGGGGAGCTGTTTTTT
CDR3 protein: CASSPRTSWGTGELFF
V gene: TRBV9
J gene: TRBJ2-2
D gene: TRBD2
clone size: NA

CDR3 DNA: TGTGCTAGCAGCTTAGGAGGTCATAGCAATCAGCCCCAGCATTTT
CDR3 protein: CASSLGGHSNQPQHF
V gene: TRBV7-7
J gene: TRBJ1-5
D gene: NA
clone size: NA

CDR3 DNA: TGCGCCAGCAGCTTGAGCCAGGGATCCACTGAAGCTTTCTTT
CDR3 protein: CASSLSQGSTEAFF
V gene: TRBV5-1
J gene: TRBJ1-1
D gene: NA
clone size: NA

CDR3 DNA: TGTGCCAGCTCACCACAACAGCGGGGAAATGAGCAGTTCTTC
CDR3 protein: CASSPQQRGNEQFF
V gene: TRBV18
J gene: TRBJ2-1
D gene: TRBD2
clone size: NA

CDR3 DNA: TGTGCCAGCAGTGCATTCGATCAGGGGAACTACGAGCAGTACTTC
CDR3 protein: CASSAFDQGNYEQYF
V gene: TRBV27
J gene: TRBJ2-7
D gene: NA
clone size: NA

CDR3 DNA: TGTGCCAGCAGCCGGGGACAGATGCAAGAGACCCAGTACTTC
CDR3 protein: CASSRGQMQETQYF
V gene: TRBV5-5
J gene: TRBJ2-5
D gene: TRBD1
clone size: NA

CDR3 DNA: TGCGCCAGCAGTCTAGCTTCCACCGGGGAGCTGTTTTTT
CDR3 protein: CASSLASTGELFF
V gene: TRBV5-1
J gene: TRBJ2-2
D gene: NA
clone size: NA

CDR3 DNA: TGCGCCAGCAGTCGGCGGAGGGAGGCGGGCCGGGAGTTTTTT
CDR3 protein: CASSRRREAGREFF
V gene: TRBV10-1
J gene: TRBJ2-2
D gene: NA
clone size: NA

CDR3 DNA: TGTGCCAGCAGCACGGGGGGGCTACGTGGAAACACCATATATTTT
CDR3 protein: CASSTGGLRGNTIYF
V gene: TRBV7-9
J gene: TRBJ1-3
D gene: NA
clone size: NA

CDR3 DNA: TGTGCCAGCAGCCAAGATCCGGGGGACGGCAATCAGCCCCAGCATTTT
CDR3 protein: CASSQDPGDGNQPQHF
V gene: TRBV4-2
J gene: TRBJ1-5
D gene: NA
clone size: NA

CDR3 DNA: TGTGCCAGCAGATCAGGCCGAAGCTCCTACAATGAGCAGTTCTTC
CDR3 protein: CASRSGRSSYNEQFF
V gene: TRBV27
J gene: TRBJ2-1
D gene: NA
clone size: once

CDR3 DNA: TGTGCCTGGAGTCGAGACACTGGGACAGGAGAATTCTTC
CDR3 protein: CAWSRDTGTGEFF
V gene: TRBV30
J gene: TRBJ2-1
D gene: TRBD1
clone size: NA

CDR3 DNA: TGTGCCAGCAGCCCCCCGTCAATCCGGGTAGGGGGAAAACTGTTTTTT
CDR3 protein: CASSPPSIRVGGKLFF
V gene: TRBV7-2
J gene: TRBJ1-4
D gene: NA
clone size: NA

CDR3 DNA: TGTGCCAGCAGCACTAATAGCCCAAAGCAGTACTTC
CDR3 protein: CASSTNSPKQYF
V gene: TRBV11-1
J gene: TRBJ2-5
D gene: NA
clone size: NA

CDR3 DNA: TGTGCCACTGCCTATAACTATGGCTACACCTTC
CDR3 protein: CATAYNYGYTF
V gene: TRBV19
J gene: TRBJ1-2
D gene: NA
clone size: few

CDR3 DNA: TGTGCCAGCAGCCTTTCCCACACTGAAGCTTTCTTT
CDR3 protein: CASSLSHTEAFF
V gene: TRBV5-4
J gene: TRBJ1-1
D gene: NA
clone size: few

CDR3 DNA: TGTGCCACCAGCAGAGATTCGCACGTGGAATTAGCTAGAAGTCAGCCCCAGCATTTT
CDR3 protein: CATSRDSHVELARSQPQHF
V gene: TRBV15
J gene: TRBJ1-5
D gene: NA
clone size: NA

CDR3 DNA: TGTGCCAGCAGCTCTGCGGGGCCACCCTATGGCTACACCTTC
CDR3 protein: CASSSAGPPYGYTF
V gene: TRBV11-2
J gene: TRBJ1-2
D gene: NA
clone size: NA

CDR3 DNA: TGTGCCAGCACGGACAGGGAGCAGCCCCAGCATTTT
CDR3 protein: CASTDREQPQHF
V gene: TRBV7-8
J gene: TRBJ1-5
D gene: TRBD1
clone size: NA